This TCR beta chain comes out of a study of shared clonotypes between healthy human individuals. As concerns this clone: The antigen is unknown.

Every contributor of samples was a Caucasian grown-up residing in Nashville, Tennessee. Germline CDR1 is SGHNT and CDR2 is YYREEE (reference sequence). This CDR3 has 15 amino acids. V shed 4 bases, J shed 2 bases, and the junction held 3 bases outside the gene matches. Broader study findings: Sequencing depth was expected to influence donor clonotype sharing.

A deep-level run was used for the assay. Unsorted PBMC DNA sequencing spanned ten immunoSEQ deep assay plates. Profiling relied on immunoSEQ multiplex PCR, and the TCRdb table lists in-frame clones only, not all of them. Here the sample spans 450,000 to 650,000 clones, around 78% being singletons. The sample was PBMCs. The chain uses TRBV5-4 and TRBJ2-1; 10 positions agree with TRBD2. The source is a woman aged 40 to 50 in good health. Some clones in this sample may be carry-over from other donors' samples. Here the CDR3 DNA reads TGTGCCAGCAGCAGTACTAGCGGGACCTACAATGAGCAGTTCTTC. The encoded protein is CASSSTSGTYNEQFF. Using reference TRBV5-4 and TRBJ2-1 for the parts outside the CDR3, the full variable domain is ETGVTQSPTHLIKTRGQQVTLRCSSQSGHNTVSWYQQALGQGPQFIFQYYREEENGRGNFPPRFSGLQFPNYSSELNVNALELDDSALYLCASSSTSGTYNEQFFGPGTRLTVL.